This TCR beta chain is drawn from a study of response to subunit inactivated influenza vaccine. This clonotype has at least ten counts. Antigen specificity is unknown. This CDR3 is 20 amino acids long. Germline V gene lookup returns CDR1 LGHNA and CDR2 YSLEER. Germline trimming cut 0 bases from V and 3 bases from J; bases unmatched to any gene: 14. TCRdb re-called the RT-PCR reads with MiXCR, one entry per CDR3 protein. The table includes hundreds of thousands of distinct CDR3 sequences, approximately 14% detected once. Overall study results and limits: The authors proposed limited new T cell recruitment per seasonal influenza vaccination.

The sequencing here drew on PBMCs from blood, taken less than 15 days before vaccination. This clonotype originated in a man aged 45-65 years who received an inactivated influenza vaccine. This chain connects TRBV4-3 to TRBJ2-3; 11 bases line up with TRBD2. The CDR3 loop reads CASSQDVVGLAGDGTDTQYF. The DNA for the CDR3 is TGCGCCAGCAGCCAAGACGTGGTCGGACTAGCGGGTGACGGGACAGATACGCAGTATTTT.